This T cell receptor beta chain originates from a study of T cell responses to AZD1222 COVID-19 vaccine. CDR1 is KGHDR, CDR2 SFDVKD, per germline. After removal of 5 bases from V and 6 bases from J, the junction contained 15 bases not matched to a gene. CDR3 length: 18 residues. The protocol was immunoSEQ multiplex PCR, while the TCRdb copy is restricted to in-frame clones and leaves out a portion. The sample contains around 140,000 clones, roughly 92% of which appear only once. The specimen comprised peripheral blood, sampled on day 0 of AZD1222 vaccination. J is TRBJ2-1 and V is TRBV24-1; TRBD2 agrees at 10 bases. The source is an adult in good health. CDR3 in amino acids: CATSGAAGGPFQFNEQFF. The DNA of the CDR3 is TGTGCCACCAGTGGCGCAGCGGGAGGGCCGTTCCAATTCAATGAGCAGTTCTTC.